The clone carrying this TCR beta chain was counted a few times. The antigen is not known. These data originate in a study of T cells in Graves' hyperthyroidism and ophthalmopathy. RNA transcripts yielded amplified TCR beta CDR3 regions. HTBI primers were the set used in a first-round RT-PCR of the TCR CDR3. TCRdb itself ran the multiplex PCR reads through MiXCR, one entry per CDR3 protein. The sample holds about 700,000 distinct CDR3 sequences, 45% seen once. Uncontrolled infection, other autoimmune disease, pregnancy and lactation each barred patients from inclusion. Germline values: CDR1 MNHNY, CDR2 SVGAGI (reference sequence). The V and J ends lost 5 bases and 2 bases respectively, with 15 bases between them. The CDR3 consists of 16 residues. Findings of the study overall: Blood also showed most of the thyroid clonotypes that were expanded above 0.001.

The gene calls are TRBV6-6 and TRBJ2-2; D might be TRBD2 (6 bases). The receptor was isolated from an adult man with Graves' disease, either hyperthyroidism or ophthalmopathy (not recorded which). The specimen was peripheral blood or thyroid tissue (not recorded which). The CDR3 here is CASSRLSGVNTGELFF. The CDR3, as DNA: TGTGCCAGCAGTAGACTTAGCGGAGTCAACACCGGGGAGCTGTTTTTT.